The clone carrying this T cell receptor beta chain has just a few counts. This record comes from a study of T-cell memory formation after mild COVID-19. For the study at large: TCR clustering was largely donor specific.

TCRdb re-called the 5' RACE reads through MiXCR, storing one row per CDR3 protein. The sample holds roughly 600,000 distinct CDR3 sequences; over 15% are singletons and the top ten take around 12%. The ends were cut back, 5 bases at V and 6 bases at J, with 22 bases in the middle. The germline V gene has CDR1 SEHNR and CDR2 FQNEAQ (reference sequence). This CDR3 comprises 16 residues. Sequencing was carried out using PBMCs or a T cell subset sorted from them (not recorded which). The receptor's source is an adult woman who had mild COVID-19 (a few samples of this study predate the infection). Cell type and time point are not known. The chain links TRBV7-9 to TRBJ1-1; D unclear. In nucleotides, the CDR3 is TGTGCCAGCAGCCCTAGAGCCGGGCCGAACGGGGCTGAAGCTTTCTTT. It yields the protein CASSPRAGPNGAEAFF.